These 9 T cell receptor beta chains were all obtained from the same sample, sequenced in a study of blood T cells in healthy people across ages. Next came a second PCR, run for about 7 to 12 cycles, which used a sample-barcoded 5' primer along with a J-beta primer mix. TCRdb fed the 5' RACE reads into MiXCR, producing one record per CDR3 protein. The profile shows 780,000 or so distinct CDR3 sequences, 20% to 25% of them singletons. This same sample was also part of a study on T cells of mothers and their children.

Sequencing input: blood. The receptors stem from a boy between 10 and 17 years old in good health.

This chain connects TRBV28 to TRBJ2-5; a possible D gene is TRBD2 (6 bases). The J call may be incorrect, as the DNA end agrees better with TRBJ2-1. The germline V gene has CDR1 MDHEN and CDR2 SYDVKM. The CDR3 spans 15 residues. The CDR3 bases are TGTGCCAGCAGTCTCCCATTGCGGGGTACGGATGAGCAGTTCTTC. Translation gives CASSLPLRGTDEQFF.

The DNA for the CDR3 is TGTGCCAGCAGTCACTACAGGGAAGCCCCCTCCTACGAGCAGTACTTC. Translating it yields CASSHYREAPSYEQYF. V is TRBV6-2 or TRBV6-3 and J is TRBJ2-7; a weak D match, TRBD1 (6 bases). The CDR3 sequence is 16 residues long. Trimming left V 5 bases short and J 0 bases short, with 17 bases between. The germline CDR1 and CDR2 sequences are MNHEY and SVGEGT.

This clonotype was found a few times. This rearrangement joins TRBV28 to TRBJ2-5; 9 bases align to TRBD2. The tail of the sequence fits TRBJ2-7 better, so the J call may be wrong. The CDR3 has 16 amino acids. Germline CDR1 is MDHEN and CDR2 is SYDVKM. CDR3 region: CASSFIAGVLSYEQYF. CDR3 coding DNA: TGTGCCAGCAGCTTTATAGCGGGAGTACTTTCCTACGAGCAGTACTTC.

The J gene is TRBJ2-5, the V gene TRBV5-6; 10 nucleotides match TRBD1. J was trimmed by 5 bases and V by 2 bases; bases with no gene match: 6. The CDR3 is 15 amino acids. Germline values: CDR1 SGHDT, CDR2 YYEEEE. The CDR3 DNA follows: TGTGCCAGCAGCTTTGGGACAGGGGTTGGCGAGACCCAGTACTTC. Protein sequence: CASSFGTGVGETQYF.

This clonotype was seen only a few times. At one end, the junction sequence differs from germline, possibly due to a read error. This chain connects TRBV6-5 to TRBJ2-2; weak D call: TRBD2 (5 bases). Germline V gene data show CDR1 as MNHEY and CDR2 as SVGAGI. This CDR3 is built from 13 residues. DNA for the CDR3: TGTGCCAGCAGACCCCTAGGCACCGGGGAGCTGTCTTTT. Residues: CASRPLGTGELSF.

The rearrangement joins TRBV20-1 to TRBJ2-7; D gene unclear. Trimming stripped 3 bases from V and 0 bases from J, with 9 bases between. CDR1 is DFQATT and CDR2 is SNEGSKA in the germline V gene (reference sequence). The CDR3 covers 13 residues. The DNA of the CDR3 is TGCAGTGCTAGCGATACAGACTCCTACGAGCAGTACTTC. This gives the protein CSASDTDSYEQYF.

The gene calls are TRBV19 and TRBJ2-4; D possibly matches TRBD1 or TRBD2 (5 bases each). V shed 5 bases and J shed 15 bases, with 17 bases lying between them. This CDR3 contains 12 residues. Germline-derived CDR1 and CDR2 are LNHDA and SQIVND (reference sequence). The CDR3 DNA reads as TGTGCCAGTAGTGGGACCAATTCTGATAGGTACTTC. This gives the protein CASSGTNSDRYF.

The chain links TRBV6-1 to TRBJ2-7; TRBD1 agrees at 7 bases. Near its end, the DNA agrees better with TRBJ2-1, so the J call may be wrong. Germline CDR1 MNHNS, CDR2 SASEGT. The CDR3 sequence is 13 residues long. This chain's CDR3 is CASRVTGYNEQFF. CDR3 DNA sequence: TGTGCCAGCAGAGTGACAGGGTACAATGAGCAGTTCTTC.

The sample holds a few counts of this clonotype. The V call is TRBV29-1, the J call TRBJ1-3; 11 bases agree with TRBD1. The CDR3 length is 15 residues. The V and J ends lost 7 bases and 0 bases, in that order; junction bases with no gene match: 5. Germline lookup yields CDR1 SQVTM and CDR2 ANQGSEA. The CDR3 DNA is TGCAGCGCTGGGACAGGGGGAATCTCTGGAAACACCATATATTTT. This gives the protein CSAGTGGISGNTIYF.